The 2 T cell receptor beta chains given below trace back to one sample, sequenced in a study of regulatory T cells in long-lasting Graves disease. Time point of the sample: persistent/refractory GD, antithyroid drugs over 5 years with positive TRAb. From PBMCs, RNA was extracted and then used to make the TCR library. Assembly of TCR beta libraries relied on iRepertoire HTBI primers together with Arm-PCR of CDR3 regions. TCRdb processed the multiplex PCR reads anew with MiXCR; each CDR3 protein has one entry. The repertoire holds roughly 450,000 distinct CDR3 sequences, with around 22% as singletons. This specimen was peripheral blood mononuclear cells (PBMCs), taken when the disease was refractory, from a patient treated with antithyroid drugs. These receptors were obtained from a female donor with Graves disease.

There are many counts of this clonotype. This chain uses TRBV7-2 with TRBJ2-5, with 9 bases identical to TRBD2. CDR1 is SGHTA and CDR2 is FQGNSA in the germline V gene. This CDR3 comprises 15 residues. With V trimmed by 3 bases and J by 5 bases, 7 bases remained unmatched. This chain's CDR3 is CASSLSLAGWETQYF. CDR3 DNA: TGTGCCAGCAGCTTGTCCCTAGCGGGATGGGAGACCCAGTACTTC.

J is TRBJ1-5 and V is TRBV24-1; D call uncertain. The germline V and J ends were trimmed by 5 bases and 8 bases, with 15 bases remaining between them. In germline, CDR1 is KGHDR, CDR2 SFDVKD. This CDR3 comprises 14 residues. The CDR3 loop reads CATSASGRRKPQHF. The CDR3 nucleotides read TGTGCCACCAGTGCTAGTGGCCGACGAAAGCCCCAGCATTTT.